Following are 25 T cell receptor beta chains from one sample sequenced in a study of blood T cell repertoires in COVID-19 (dated by TCRdb to the early 2020s). Receptor libraries were prepared by the immunoSEQ multiplex PCR assay. TCRdb provides this immuneACCESS table in a form limited to in-frame rearrangements. Some clones are lacking; in checked studies, under half of them reflect an unresolved V gene, and why the rest are absent is not known. In this sample the table shows hundreds of thousands of clones, approximately 78% of which occur a single time. The top ten clonotypes cover about 5% of the sample. Sequenced sample: PBMCs or T cells enriched from blood (not recorded which). These TCRs come from a man aged 35-49 years who had been exposed to COVID-19.

In its sample, this clone is medium-sized. V usage is TRBV9 and J usage is TRBJ2-2, with D tentatively TRBD1 (6 bases). V was shortened by 4 bases and J by 2 bases, with 9 bases between the two germline ends. The CDR3 spans 14 residues. CDR1 and CDR2 from the germline V gene are SGDLS and YYNGEE. The CDR3 region is CASSTRGNTGELFF. CDR3 sequence (DNA): TGTGCCAGCAGCACCAGGGGCAACACCGGGGAGCTGTTTTTT. The full variable domain, in which reference TRBV9 and TRBJ2-2 provide the parts outside the CDR3, is DSGVTQTPKHLITATGQRVTLRCSPRSGDLSVYWYQQSLDQGLQFLIQYYNGEERAKGNILERFSAQQFPDLHSELNLSSLELGDSALYFCASSTRGNTGELFFGEGSRLTVL.

The chain joins TRBV19 to TRBJ1-5, with a tentative D call TRBD1 (5 bases). V lost 2 bases and J lost 6, with 11 bases in between. The CDR3 extends over 14 amino acids. Looked up from germline, CDR1 is LNHDA and CDR2 is SQIVND (reference sequence). The DNA for the CDR3 is TGTGCCAGTAGTATATTAGGGGTAATTCAGCCCCAGCATTTT. This translates into CASSILGVIQPQHF.

This clone was picked up a small number of times. This sequence joins TRBV4-1 and TRBJ2-7, with D perhaps matching TRBD1 (6 bases). The V end was cut by 8 bases, the J end by 7 bases, with 15 bases between. This CDR3 region has 12 residues. Germline V gene data show CDR1 as MGHRA and CDR2 as YSYEKL. Here the CDR3 DNA reads TGCGCCAGCGCCACAGGGTTGGGGGAGCAGTACTTC. Its translation is CASATGLGEQYF.

This sequence joins TRBV7-3 and TRBJ1-1; D may be TRBD1 (6 bases). V was trimmed by 5 bases and J by 1 base, leaving 11 bases between them. Looked up from germline, CDR1 is SGHTA and CDR2 is FQGTGA. The CDR3 runs 14 residues. The CDR3 protein is CASSRQAGNTEAFF. CDR3 nucleotide sequence: TGTGCCAGCAGCCGACAGGCGGGGAACACTGAAGCTTTCTTT. Complete variable domain (other parts from reference TRBV7-3 and TRBJ1-1): GAGVSQTPSNKVTEKGKYVELRCDPISGHTALYWYRQSLGQGPEFLIYFQGTGAADDSGLPNDRFFAVRPEGSVSTLKIQRTERGDSAVYLCASSRQAGNTEAFFGQGTRLTVV.

The rearrangement links TRBV3-1 (or the pseudogene TRBV3-2) to TRBJ1-3, with 9 bases lining up with TRBD1. Losses at the gene ends were 8 bases for V and 2 bases for J; bases not matched to a gene: 10. The CDR3 contains 16 residues. Germline values: CDR1 LGHDT, CDR2 YNNKEL (reference sequence). CDR3 in DNA: TGTGCCAGCGGGGGGGGGACAGGGATACCTGGAAACACCATATATTTT. It translates to CASGGGTGIPGNTIYF.

This chain links TRBV2 with TRBJ2-1; no firm D call. V lost 5 bases and J 9 bases, leaving 8 bases between the germline ends. Germline CDR1 and CDR2: SNHLY and FYNNEI. This CDR3 spans 11 amino acids. CDR3 region: CASSREAEQFF. In DNA form, the CDR3 reads TGTGCCAGCAGTCGAGAGGCTGAGCAGTTCTTC.

The V and J genes are TRBV14 and TRBJ2-1; 9 bases fit TRBD2. V lost 1 base to trimming and J lost 4 bases; unmatched junction nucleotides: 8. The length of the CDR3 is 17 residues. CDR1 and CDR2 from the germline V gene are SGHDN and FVKESK. The CDR3 nucleotides read TGTGCCAGCAGCCAAGGTTGGGGCGCGGGGGGGTACAATGAGCAGTTCTTC. It is translated as CASSQGWGAGGYNEQFF.

This clone was observed a single time. The chain joins TRBV12-3 or TRBV12-4 to TRBJ1-1; D gene ambiguous. CDR3 length: 13 amino acids. V lost 6 bases and J lost 0, with 8 bases in between. CDR3 sequence reads: CASRQLLNTEAFF. The DNA of the CDR3 is TGTGCCAGCAGACAGCTGTTGAACACTGAAGCTTTCTTT.

V and J are TRBV4-2 and TRBJ2-7; 8 positions agree with TRBD1. After removal of 1 base from V and 3 bases from J, the junction contained 11 bases not matched to a gene. This CDR3 spans 17 amino acids. Germline V gene sequence: CDR1 LGHNA, CDR2 YNFKEQ. The CDR3 loop is CASSQGPGQGGVYEQYF. CDR3 in DNA: TGTGCCAGCAGCCAAGGTCCCGGACAGGGCGGAGTCTACGAGCAGTACTTC.

The genes are TRBV27 and TRBJ1-5; D is possibly TRBD1 (5 bases). CDR3 size: 17 residues. The ends were cut back, 0 bases at V and 0 bases at J, with 12 bases in the middle. Germline CDR1 reads MNHEY; CDR2 reads SMNVEV (reference sequence). The CDR3 spells CASSLSGGAYSNQPQHF. As DNA, the CDR3 is TGTGCCAGCAGTTTATCAGGTGGGGCATATAGCAATCAGCCCCAGCATTTT.

There are a few counts of this clone. Within the sample, other DNA sequences also encode this same CDR3. The chain's CDR3 is CATSETGNQPQHF. The CDR3 coding sequence is TGTGCCACCAGTGAAACCGGGAATCAGCCCCAGCATTTT. V and J are TRBV24-1 and TRBJ1-5; D unclear. Trimming pared 4 bases from V and 4 bases from J, leaving 7 bases between. Looked up from germline, CDR1 is KGHDR and CDR2 is SFDVKD. The CDR3 is 13 amino acids.

The CDR3 nucleotides read TGTGCCAGTATGCGGTCAGGGCGAGATTCACCCCTCCACTTT. Amino acids: CASMRSGRDSPLHF. This chain connects TRBV19 to TRBJ1-6; maybe TRBD1 (5 bases). Between the trimmed V and J ends, which lost 7 bases and 8 bases, there was a span of 15 bases. This CDR3 spans 14 amino acids. Germline CDR1 and CDR2: LNHDA and SQIVND (reference sequence).

The chain carries TRBV9 and TRBJ2-1; unclear D gene. This CDR3 contains 15 residues. The germline V gene encodes CDR1 SGDLS and CDR2 YYNGEE. Trimming stripped 0 bases from V and 1 base from J, with 8 bases between. The CDR3 loop is CASSVDRASYNEQFF. CDR3 DNA: TGTGCCAGCAGCGTAGACAGAGCATCCTACAATGAGCAGTTCTTC.

The sample holds one count of this clone. This CDR3 reads CSVVGSVETQYF. CDR3 coding DNA: TGCAGCGTTGTCGGTTCTGTGGAGACCCAGTACTTC. This chain links TRBV29-1 with TRBJ2-5, with D uncertain. This CDR3 spans 12 amino acids. Per germline, CDR1 SQVTM and CDR2 ANQGSEA. The V gene lost 4 bases and the J gene lost 5 bases, with 11 bases spanning the gap.

V and J are TRBV5-1 and TRBJ1-1, with a possible D match to TRBD1 (6 bases). V was trimmed by 1 base and J by 3 bases, leaving 10 bases between them. The CDR3 consists of 14 residues. Germline CDR1 and CDR2: SGHRS and YFSETQ. The DNA of the CDR3 is TGCGCCAGCAGCTTGCAGGGGAGTTACACTGAAGCTTTCTTT. As protein: CASSLQGSYTEAFF.

The genes are TRBV29-1 and TRBJ2-1; maybe TRBD1 (7 bases). Trimming stripped 7 bases from V and 1 base from J, with 11 bases between. The CDR3 sequence is 13 residues long. Germline V lookup: CDR1 SQVTM, CDR2 ANQGSEA. The CDR3 here is CSASGGSYNEQFF. The CDR3 DNA follows: TGCAGCGCCTCAGGGGGGTCCTACAATGAGCAGTTCTTC.

The chain has TRBV6-2 or TRBV6-3 and TRBJ2-6; the D gene is possibly TRBD2 (6 bases). This CDR3 is 18 amino acids long. Trimming removed 8 bases from V and 0 bases from J, with 20 bases in between. Germline V gene data show CDR1 as MNHEY and CDR2 as SVGEGT. The CDR3 is CASGLTSFSLSGANVLTF. The CDR3 coding sequence is TGTGCCAGCGGCCTAACTAGCTTTTCTCTCTCTGGGGCCAACGTCCTGACTTTC.

J is TRBJ2-3 and V is TRBV11-3, with D maybe TRBD2 (5 bases). Germline CDR1 is SGHNT and CDR2 is YENEEA. The CDR3 totals 15 residues. V was shortened by 5 bases and J by 1 base, with 13 bases between the two germline ends. The CDR3 sequence: CASSRRPAGTDTQYF. Written as DNA, the CDR3 is TGTGCCAGCAGCCGAAGGCCAGCGGGCACAGATACGCAGTATTTT.

This chain joins TRBV10-2 and TRBJ2-1; TRBD2 agrees at 10 bases. With 5 bases clipped from V and 4 bases from J, the junction kept 5 bases outside the gene matches. The CDR3 is made up of 15 amino acids. Germline V CDR1 and CDR2: WSHSY, SAAADI. Here the CDR3 DNA reads TGCGCCAGCAGTTCCGGGACTAGCGTATACAATGAGCAGTTCTTC. Translation: CASSSGTSVYNEQFF.

V gene TRBV18 combines with J gene TRBJ2-5, with 7 positions matching TRBD1. V lost 5 bases, J lost 1 base, and 4 bases stayed unmatched. The CDR3 is 14 amino acids. CDR1 is KGHSH and CDR2 is LQKENI in the germline V gene. CDR3 in amino acids: CASSLGTAQETQYF. DNA for the CDR3: TGTGCCAGCTCATTGGGGACAGCCCAAGAGACCCAGTACTTC.

The genes are TRBV5-1 and TRBJ1-3, with D possibly TRBD1 on 6 matching bases. The germline gives CDR1 SGHRS, CDR2 YFSETQ. The length of the CDR3 is 23 residues. V was cut by 6 bases and J by 0 bases, with 37 bases left in between. The CDR3 loop reads CASTPYGTASAGRGRRSGNTIYF. DNA for the CDR3: TGCGCCAGCACACCTTACGGGACCGCCTCTGCAGGCAGGGGCCGCCGCTCTGGAAACACCATATATTTT.

The V gene is TRBV2, the J gene TRBJ1-2; D unresolved. Between the trimmed V and J ends, which lost 7 bases and 8 bases, there was a span of 17 bases. CDR1 is SNHLY and CDR2 is FYNNEI in the germline V gene. This CDR3 contains 13 residues. CDR3 bases: TGTGCCAGCACCCTCTTAGGCCCGGGGGGCTACACCTTC. It encodes CASTLLGPGGYTF.

This chain joins TRBV24-1 and TRBJ1-4; maybe TRBD1 (5 bases). The V end lost 4 bases, the J end lost 4 bases, and 15 bases lay between the germline ends. CDR1 is KGHDR and CDR2 is SFDVKD in the germline V gene. The CDR3 loop spans 16 amino acids. The CDR3 DNA is TGTGCCACCAGTGACGGAGGTGGGGACTATAATGAAAAACTGTTTTTT. Translating it yields CATSDGGGDYNEKLFF.

The chain carries TRBV5-1 and TRBJ2-1, with TRBD2 matching over 10 bases. Germline CDR1 and CDR2: SGHRS and YFSETQ. Trimming at V came to 5 bases and at J to 3 bases, leaving 2 bases not matched to a gene. This CDR3 contains 14 residues. DNA for the CDR3: TGCGCCAGCAGAACTAGCGGGAACTACAATGAGCAGTTCTTC. This encodes CASRTSGNYNEQFF. The full variable domain, its missing parts supplied by reference TRBV5-1 and TRBJ2-1, is KAGVTQTPRYLIKTRGQQVTLSCSPISGHRSVSWYQQTPGQGLQFLFEYFSETQRNKGNFPGRFSGRQFSNSRSEMNVSTLELGDSALYLCASRTSGNYNEQFFGPGTRLTVL.

V gene TRBV7-9 combines with J gene TRBJ1-1, with D possibly TRBD1 on 5 matching bases. With 1 base removed from V and 3 bases from J, the gap between germline ends came to 9 bases. The length of the CDR3 is 14 residues. Germline assignment: CDR1 SEHNR and CDR2 FQNEAQ (reference sequence). Here the CDR3 reads CASSLGGVDTEAFF. The CDR3 DNA follows: TGTGCCAGCAGCTTAGGGGGGGTCGACACTGAAGCTTTCTTT.